The 3 T cell receptor beta chains presented below share a single source sample, sequenced in a study of glioma-infiltrating T cells. Amplification of TCR alpha and beta CDR3 regions from RNA used iRepertoire nested multiplex PCR. TCRdb reanalysed the multiplex PCR reads using MiXCR and keeps one entry per CDR3 protein. The sample holds approximately 400,000 distinct CDR3 sequences, approximately 42% seen once. Source material: glioma tissue, nonneoplastic brain tissue, or PBMCs (not recorded which). Receptors originate from a human donor with low-grade glioma or glioblastoma, undergoing nonglioma brain surgery, or in good health (not recorded which).

This clonotype was found once. At one of its ends the junction is not consistent with the germline gene, which may arise from a read error. This sequence joins TRBV4-2 and TRBJ2-1; D gene uncertain. The CDR3 is 13 amino acids. Per the germline V gene, CDR1 is LGHNA and CDR2 is YNFKEQ. The CDR3 DNA is TGTGCCAGCAGCGAGACCCCTGGCAATGAGCTGTTCTTC. Translated: CASSETPGNELFF.

This clonotype was detected only once. The junction departs from the called germline gene at one end, perhaps through a read error. The J gene is TRBJ2-3, the V gene TRBV4-3; 10 bases are shared with TRBD2. CDR1 is LGHNA, CDR2 YSLEER, per germline. The CDR3 contains 16 residues. CDR3 in DNA: TGCGCCAGCAGCCAAGACCCAAGCGGGAGGGGAGATATGCAGTATTTT. Its translation is CASSQDPSGRGDMQYF.

This chain links TRBV19 with TRBJ2-7; 7 positions agree with TRBD2. Germline CDR1 reads LNHDA; CDR2 reads SQIVND (reference sequence). The CDR3 consists of 15 residues. With V trimmed by 3 bases and J by 5 bases, 10 bases remained unmatched. This CDR3 is CASSMARGLFHEQYF. DNA of the CDR3: TGTGCCAGTAGTATGGCTCGGGGACTATTTCACGAGCAGTACTTC.